The source of this TCR beta chain is a study of long-term antiretroviral therapy in people with HIV. The assay used was immunoSEQ (version v3.0), run at survey level. Each sample aimed for about 40,000-50,000 sequenced T-cell genomes. The protocol was immunoSEQ multiplex PCR, while the TCRdb copy is restricted to in-frame clones and leaves out a portion. The table has some 28,000 clones, over 90% seen once; the top ten hold approximately 2.8%. Notes on the study in general: The ART regimens used between about 2004 and 2018 may be less effective than current ones.

As for this clone: What it binds is unknown.

The CDR3 is 13 residues long. Per the germline V gene, CDR1 is MNHEY and CDR2 is SMNVEV (reference sequence). V trimming: 5 bases; J trimming: 8 bases; junction bases outside the gene matches: 8. The chain links TRBV27 to TRBJ1-2; TRBD1 matches at 7 bases. Sample: unsorted PBMCs, taken 5.3 years after starting antiretroviral therapy. This receptor was obtained from a man between 45 and 60 years old with HIV. The CDR3 reads CASSINRGGGYTF. Written as DNA, the CDR3 is TGTGCCAGCAGTATCAACAGGGGCGGGGGCTACACCTTC.